This T cell receptor (beta chain) was recorded in a study of low-dose radiotherapy and immunotherapy resistance in tumors. The sample holds a few counts of this clonotype. Sample time point: before trial treatment. Primers used for first-strand cDNA, a TRAV- and TRBV-specific set, covered both alpha and beta chains. For amplifying TCRs, the PCR ran for around 20 cycles with Phusion, which was used together with a constant-region primer and the adapter on the V primers. TCRdb independently ran MiXCR on the reads; one entry per CDR3 protein. The table includes about 64,000 distinct CDR3 sequences, about a quarter detected once. Germline V gives CDR1 MNHEY, CDR2 SVGAGI. The V end lost 6 bases, the J end lost 5 bases, and 18 bases lay between the germline ends. This CDR3 contains 15 residues.

Material: PBMCs, obtained before treatment. The gene calls are TRBV6-5 and TRBJ2-3; D may be TRBD1 or TRBD2 (5 bases each). This sequence originates from a male donor with rectosigmoid adenocarcinoma. The CDR3 loop reads CASRDRGRLGDTQYF. DNA for the CDR3: TGTGCCAGCAGAGACCGGGGACGTCTAGGAGATACGCAGTATTTT.